The 10 T cell receptor beta chains reported below all come from one sample, sequenced in a study of T cells in localized non-small cell lung cancer. Generated by immunoSEQ multiplex PCR, the TCRdb table keeps only in-frame clones and is missing some. The data contain 50,000 to 70,000 clones, 81% of them singletons. The input for sequencing was PBMCs, taken before any cancer treatment. These receptors all come from a man between 40 and 70 years old with stage II lung adenocarcinoma.

The rearrangement links TRBV10-2 to TRBJ2-7; 12 positions agree with TRBD2. Germline-derived CDR1 and CDR2 are WSHSY and SAAADI. J lost 4 bases, V lost 7 bases, and 5 bases had no gene match. The CDR3 spans 14 residues. DNA of the CDR3: TGCGCCAGCAAAGAGACTAGCGGGGGATACGAGCAGTACTTC. This gives the protein CASKETSGGYEQYF.

The chain combines TRBV4-1 with TRBJ2-7; the D gene is possibly TRBD1 (6 bases). The CDR3 sequence is 15 residues long. V shed 0 bases and J shed 6 bases, with 15 bases lying between them. CDR1 and CDR2 (germline): MGHRA, YSYEKL. The CDR3 nucleotides are TGCGCCAGCAGCCAAGATAACGCAGGGGCGCTCGAGCAGTACTTC. This encodes CASSQDNAGALEQYF.

V and J are TRBV27 and TRBJ1-1; maybe TRBD1 (6 bases). CDR1 is MNHEY, CDR2 SMNVEV, per germline (reference sequence). This CDR3 spans 14 amino acids. The ends were cut back, 6 bases at V and 0 bases at J, with 11 bases in the middle. The CDR3 DNA sequence: TGTGCCAGCAGACTAGGGGGGGTGAACACTGAAGCTTTCTTT. This gives the protein CASRLGGVNTEAFF.

This clone was observed once. This chain uses TRBV7-9 with TRBJ1-1; D might be TRBD1 (6 bases). The length of the CDR3 is 15 residues. V lost 1 base and J 5 bases, leaving 14 bases between the germline ends. Germline-derived CDR1 and CDR2 are SEHNR and FQNEAQ (reference sequence). The CDR3 reads CASSLVTGFRTEAFF. The CDR3 coding sequence is TGTGCCAGCAGCTTAGTCACAGGGTTTCGGACTGAAGCTTTCTTT.

The gene calls are TRBV7-2 and TRBJ2-1; 13 bases align to TRBD2. The CDR3 spans 16 residues. Germline assignment: CDR1 SGHTA and CDR2 FQGNSA. V lost 0 bases to trimming and J lost 6 bases; unmatched junction nucleotides: 2. CDR3 nucleotide sequence: TGTGCCAGCAGCTTAGCGAGGACTAGCGGGGGCAATGAGCAGTTCTTC. Translating gives CASSLARTSGGNEQFF.

The rearrangement joins TRBV25-1 to TRBJ2-1, with TRBD1 matching over 7 bases. V shed 8 bases, J shed 6 bases, and the junction held 10 bases outside the gene matches. The CDR3 runs 14 residues. Germline CDR1 reads MGHDK; CDR2 reads SYGVNS. The CDR3 DNA reads as TGTGCCAGCTCAACCGGGACAGTATCCAATGAGCAGTTCTTC. Translating it yields CASSTGTVSNEQFF.

This clone came up once. V usage is TRBV5-1 and J usage is TRBJ2-7, with D tentatively TRBD2 (6 bases). This CDR3 spans 14 amino acids. Trimming took 4 bases from V and 3 from J, leaving 14 bases between them. CDR1 and CDR2 (germline): SGHRS, YFSETQ. CDR3: CASSVTRSDYEQYF. CDR3 nucleotide sequence: TGCGCCAGCAGCGTGACTAGATCGGACTACGAGCAGTACTTC.

The chain has TRBV5-1 and TRBJ1-1, with D possibly TRBD1 on 6 matching bases. Germline V gene sequence: CDR1 SGHRS, CDR2 YFSETQ. This CDR3 is built from 14 residues. Deletions cut 0 bases from V and 4 bases from J, with 10 bases between. The CDR3 bases are TGCGCCAGCAGCTTGGGACAGGCATCCACTGAAGCTTTCTTT. Amino acids: CASSLGQASTEAFF.

The chain couples TRBV29-1 to TRBJ2-1; no firm D call. CDR1 SQVTM and CDR2 ANQGSEA come from the germline V gene. The V end was cut by 2 bases, the J end by 8 bases, with 13 bases between. The length of the CDR3 is 13 residues. In DNA, the CDR3 is TGCAGCGTTGAATGGCGCCCTTCGGATGAGCAGTTCTTC. Its translation is CSVEWRPSDEQFF.

The sample holds a few counts of this clone. This chain links TRBV27 with TRBJ1-1; TRBD1 matches at 8 bases. The length of the CDR3 is 16 residues. The V gene's germline CDR1 is MNHEY and CDR2 SMNVEV (reference sequence). V was pared by 4 bases and J by 5 bases, with 12 bases of the junction left unmatched. The CDR3 region is CASSSHRQGRSTEAFF. In nucleotides, the CDR3 is TGTGCCAGCAGTTCCCACCGACAGGGGAGGAGTACTGAAGCTTTCTTT.